This passage covers 30 T cell receptor beta chains from one sample sequenced in a study of blood T cell repertoires in COVID-19. Repertoires were generated with immunoSEQ multiplex PCR, while TCRdb's copy carries only in-frame clones and drops some. The sample records 180,000 or so clones, approximately 85% being singletons. Sequenced material: PBMCs or T cells enriched from blood (not recorded which). The receptors stem from a man aged 40-49 years with acute COVID-19.

The chain uses TRBV6-5 and TRBJ2-1; 8 nucleotides agree with TRBD2. J lost 0 bases, V lost 4 bases, and 2 bases had no gene match. The CDR3 has 15 residues. Germline V gene sequence: CDR1 MNHEY, CDR2 SVGAGI. In DNA, the CDR3 is TGTGCCAGCAGTTTTAGCGGGGACTCCTACAATGAGCAGTTCTTC. This sequence encodes CASSFSGDSYNEQFF.

The chain combines TRBV5-4 with TRBJ2-7, with 8 bases fitting TRBD1. Trimming cost V 4 bases and J 1 base; bases outside gene matches: 16. The CDR3 contains 18 residues. Germline CDR1 reads SGHNT; CDR2 reads YYREEE (reference sequence). The CDR3 DNA sequence: TGTGCCAGCAGCCCGGGACTCCCAGGGGGCGCAGGGTCCTACGAGCAGTACTTC. This sequence encodes CASSPGLPGGAGSYEQYF. The entire variable domain, with the rest obtained from reference TRBV5-4 and TRBJ2-7, is as follows: ETGVTQSPTHLIKTRGQQVTLRCSSQSGHNTVSWYQQALGQGPQFIFQYYREEENGRGNFPPRFSGLQFPNYSSELNVNALELDDSALYLCASSPGLPGGAGSYEQYFGPGTRLTVT.

V gene TRBV7-3 combines with J gene TRBJ2-1, with 12 bases fitting TRBD2. The V gene end was trimmed by 1 base and the J gene end by 4 bases; junction bases not matched to a gene: 5. The length of the CDR3 is 17 residues. The germline CDR1 and CDR2 sequences are SGHTA and FQGTGA. The CDR3 DNA sequence: TGTGCCAGCAGCTTAATGGGGGGACTAGCGGGTTACAATGAGCAGTTCTTC. It specifies CASSLMGGLAGYNEQFF.

The chain is built from TRBV5-1 and TRBJ1-2, with 7 positions matching TRBD1. Germline assignment: CDR1 SGHRS and CDR2 YFSETQ. This CDR3 contains 16 residues. Trimming at V came to 4 bases and at J to 4 bases, leaving 13 bases not matched to a gene. CDR3 protein: CASSLLPDREAYGYTF. The DNA of the CDR3 is TGCGCCAGCAGCCTTCTTCCTGACAGGGAGGCCTATGGCTACACCTTC.

The chain employs TRBV18 and TRBJ2-1, with 7 bases fitting TRBD1. The CDR3 runs 15 residues. Germline assignment: CDR1 KGHSH and CDR2 LQKENI. V shed 8 bases, J shed 7 bases, and the junction held 14 bases outside the gene matches. The CDR3 is CASTTTGERRNEQFF. The CDR3 DNA follows: TGTGCCAGCACAACAACAGGGGAGAGGAGGAATGAGCAGTTCTTC.

The J gene is TRBJ1-5, the V gene TRBV6-5; perhaps TRBD1 as D (6 bases). Germline CDR1 is MNHEY and CDR2 is SVGAGI. CDR3 length equals 15 residues. V lost 6 bases to trimming and J lost 3 bases, with 15 bases between them. The CDR3 loop reads CASSLYDRPNQPQHF. The CDR3 DNA follows: TGTGCCAGCAGCCTCTACGACAGGCCCAATCAGCCCCAGCATTTT.

This chain connects TRBV2 to TRBJ2-7; TRBD1 matches 10 bases. The junction had 6 bases not matched to a gene; V was cut back by 5 bases and J by 5 bases. The CDR3 contains 14 residues. Per the germline V gene, CDR1 is SNHLY and CDR2 is FYNNEI. CDR3 in amino acids: CASSRQGAFDEQYF. For the CDR3, the DNA is TGTGCCAGCAGTAGACAGGGGGCTTTCGACGAGCAGTACTTC.

The chain has TRBV28 and TRBJ1-4; the D is unclear. V gave up 4 bases and J gave up 4 bases, with 13 bases separating them. This CDR3 spans 15 amino acids. Germline V gene lookup returns CDR1 MDHEN and CDR2 SYDVKM. CDR3 residues: CASSSEFMSNEKLFF. CDR3 nucleotide sequence: TGTGCCAGCAGTTCTGAGTTTATGAGTAATGAAAAACTGTTTTTT.

A word on this clone: Other DNA sequences from this sample encode an identical CDR3 as well. The chain combines TRBV5-1 with TRBJ2-3; 7 bases agree with TRBD2. V dropped 2 bases and J dropped 1; count of bases not matched to a gene: 7. The CDR3 is made up of 16 amino acids. Germline values: CDR1 SGHRS, CDR2 YFSETQ. The CDR3 loop reads CASSLIGGRGTDTQYF. DNA for the CDR3: TGCGCCAGCAGCTTAATTGGCGGGAGAGGCACAGATACGCAGTATTTT.

Here the CDR3 DNA reads TGTGCCATAGGCGGGACAGATACGCAGTATTTT. It encodes CAIGGTDTQYF. J is TRBJ2-3 and V is TRBV10-3, with D possibly being TRBD2 (5 bases). Deletions cut 9 bases from V and 3 bases from J, with 7 bases between. CDR1 and CDR2 (germline): ENHRY, SYGVKD. The length of the CDR3 is 11 residues.

Details on this clone: A junction boundary mismatches the germline segment, possibly from a read error. The chain recombines TRBV10-3 with TRBJ2-7; TRBD2 aligns across 7 bases. There are 14 residues in the CDR3. The V gene's germline CDR1 is ENHRY and CDR2 SYGVKD. The CDR3 DNA reads as TGTGCCATCACCGAGAGGGAGGGCTCCAACGAGCAGTACTTC. This translates into CAITEREGSNEQYF.

The chain is built from TRBV5-1 and TRBJ1-2, with TRBD1 identical over 7 bases. CDR3 size: 15 residues. V dropped 4 bases and J dropped 4; count of bases not matched to a gene: 10. The V gene's germline CDR1 is SGHRS and CDR2 YFSETQ. The CDR3 DNA reads as TGCGCCAGCAGCGGACAGGTTCCCTCGGGCTATGGCTACACCTTC. Translating gives CASSGQVPSGYGYTF.

The chain links TRBV7-9 to TRBJ2-1; D is perhaps TRBD2 (6 bases). The ends were cut back, 1 base at V and 1 base at J, with 11 bases in the middle. Germline CDR1 and CDR2: SEHNR and FQNEAQ (reference sequence). The CDR3 runs 16 residues. This chain's CDR3 is CASSLGGSGSYNEQFF. CDR3 nucleotide sequence: TGTGCCAGCAGCTTAGGAGGGAGCGGGTCCTACAATGAGCAGTTCTTC.

This chain uses TRBV28 with TRBJ2-7; 7 nucleotides match TRBD2. This CDR3 is 15 amino acids long. V dropped 6 bases and J dropped 2; count of bases not matched to a gene: 10. Germline lookup yields CDR1 MDHEN and CDR2 SYDVKM. CDR3 amino acids: CASRPQTSRTYEQYF. The CDR3 coding sequence is TGTGCCAGCAGACCCCAGACTAGCCGTACCTACGAGCAGTACTTC.

The genes are TRBV5-4 and TRBJ1-1, with D perhaps matching TRBD1 (6 bases). The CDR3 is 15 residues long. Germline V gene data show CDR1 as SGHNT and CDR2 as YYREEE (reference sequence). With 0 bases removed from V and 4 bases from J, the gap between germline ends came to 13 bases. Here the CDR3 reads CASSLGPQGRTEAFF. The CDR3 DNA is TGTGCCAGCAGCTTGGGACCACAGGGTCGCACTGAAGCTTTCTTT.

The rearrangement links TRBV7-8 to TRBJ1-4; D ambiguous. This CDR3 is built from 14 residues. Trimming removed 3 bases from V and 0 bases from J, with 5 bases in between. The germline V gene has CDR1 SGHVS and CDR2 FQNEAQ. The CDR3 reads CASSFSPTNEKLFF. CDR3 nucleotides: TGTGCCAGCAGCTTCAGTCCAACTAATGAAAAACTGTTTTTT.

This CDR3 is CASSQYGGADQPQHF. In DNA, the CDR3 is TGTGCCAGCAGCCAATACGGGGGAGCCGATCAGCCCCAGCATTTT. The J gene is TRBJ1-5, the V gene TRBV11-2; maybe TRBD1 (5 bases). CDR1 is SGHAT and CDR2 is FQNNGV in the germline V gene. The CDR3 contains 15 residues. V shed 5 bases and J shed 5 bases, with 16 bases lying between them.

This rearrangement joins TRBV30 to TRBJ2-7; TRBD1 agrees at 11 bases. The CDR3 covers 16 residues. The germline V gene has CDR1 GTSNPN and CDR2 SVGIG (reference sequence). V gave up 0 bases and J gave up 4 bases; unmatched junction bases: 8. The CDR3 loop reads CAWSVSGGTGGYEQYF. The CDR3 DNA sequence: TGTGCCTGGAGTGTGTCAGGTGGGACAGGGGGATACGAGCAGTACTTC.

The V gene is TRBV4-1, the J gene TRBJ1-1, with D perhaps TRBD1 (5 bases). The V end was cut by 4 bases, the J end by 5 bases, with 17 bases between. The germline V gene encodes CDR1 MGHRA and CDR2 YSYEKL. The CDR3 contains 15 residues. The CDR3 nucleotides read TGCGCCAGCAGCCCCGCGGGGGGAGCCGGGACTGAAGCTTTCTTT. This sequence encodes CASSPAGGAGTEAFF.

This clone occurred a few times. The genes are TRBV14 and TRBJ2-7; 12 positions agree with TRBD2. The CDR3 consists of 19 residues. CDR1 SGHDN and CDR2 FVKESK come from the germline V gene. Losses at the gene ends were 0 bases for V and 2 bases for J; bases not matched to a gene: 11. CDR3 in DNA: TGTGCCAGCAGCCAAGATAGGACTAGCGGGAAACCGCCCGCCTACGAGCAGTACTTC. Translated: CASSQDRTSGKPPAYEQYF.

This clone has only a few counts. The chain has TRBV9 and TRBJ2-7; 10 bases map to TRBD2. Looked up from germline, CDR1 is SGDLS and CDR2 is YYNGEE. The CDR3 consists of 15 residues. V shed 3 bases, J shed 5 bases, and the junction held 8 bases outside the gene matches. The CDR3 nucleotides are TGTGCCAGCAGCGACGGTAGCGGGAGGATAAACGAGCAGTACTTC. Its translation is CASSDGSGRINEQYF.

The table lists this clone with a count of one. The chain employs TRBV11-2 and TRBJ2-7; tentative D call: TRBD2 (6 bases). This CDR3 is built from 13 residues. CDR1 is SGHAT and CDR2 is FQNNGV in the germline V gene. Trimming removed 4 bases at V and 7 bases at J, with 14 bases between. The CDR3, as DNA: TGTGCCAGCAGCTCAAACATGGGGGGTGAGCAGTACTTC. It encodes CASSSNMGGEQYF. Full variable domain (rest looked up from reference TRBV11-2 and TRBJ2-7): EAGVAQSPRYKIIEKRQSVAFWCNPISGHATLYWYQQILGQGPKLLIQFQNNGVVDDSQLPKDRFSAERLKGVDSTLKIQPAKLEDSAVYLCASSSNMGGEQYFGPGTRLTVT.

This sequence joins TRBV12-3 or TRBV12-4 and TRBJ1-6; a weak D match, TRBD1 (6 bases). Trimming cost V 8 bases and J 8 bases, with 10 bases left between them. The CDR3 length is 12 residues. Here the CDR3 reads CASGQPDSPLHF. CDR3 DNA: TGTGCCAGCGGACAGCCAGATTCACCCCTCCACTTT.

This chain connects TRBV15 to TRBJ1-5; no clear D. CDR3 length equals 15 residues. Germline V CDR1 and CDR2: LNHNV, YYDKDF (reference sequence). Deletions cut 0 bases from V and 6 bases from J, with 12 bases between. CDR3 sequence reads: CATSRDFGRLQPQHF. CDR3 bases: TGTGCCACCAGCAGAGATTTCGGCAGACTTCAGCCCCAGCATTTT.

The chain recombines TRBV30 with TRBJ1-6; D is possibly TRBD1 (5 bases). Per the germline V gene, CDR1 is GTSNPN and CDR2 is SVGIG (reference sequence). CDR3 length: 14 residues. The V end was cut by 0 bases, the J end by 10 bases, with 13 bases between. The CDR3 DNA follows: TGTGCCTGGAGTGTCCGGGGGAACTGGTCACCCCTCCACTTT. Its protein product is CAWSVRGNWSPLHF.

The rearrangement links TRBV7-2 to TRBJ1-5; 8 bases agree with TRBD1. The length of the CDR3 is 13 residues. In germline, CDR1 is SGHTA, CDR2 FQGNSA. Losses at the gene ends were 5 bases for V and 6 bases for J; bases not matched to a gene: 3. For the CDR3, the DNA is TGTGCCAGCAGCCTCACAGGGGGTCAGCCCCAGCATTTT. It specifies CASSLTGGQPQHF.

This chain links TRBV10-3 with TRBJ2-1; 8 bases fit TRBD2. Germline assignment: CDR1 ENHRY and CDR2 SYGVKD. J gave up 4 bases and V 8 bases, and 7 bases lay outside the gene matches. The CDR3 has 14 amino acids. CDR3 in DNA: TGTGCCATCGCGAGAGGACTAGCTTACAATGAGCAGTTCTTC. This translates into CAIARGLAYNEQFF.

The chain recombines TRBV7-2 with TRBJ1-5; D remains ambiguous. The CDR3 runs to 15 residues. Germline CDR1 and CDR2: SGHTA and FQGNSA. V was trimmed by 7 bases and J by 0 bases, leaving 13 bases between them. The CDR3 region has the DNA TGTGCCAGCACCGCCGCAGGAAATAGCAATCAGCCCCAGCATTTT. This gives the protein CASTAAGNSNQPQHF.

About this clone itself: Its ends do not fully match the called genes, so a read error is possible. V gene TRBV7-3 combines with J gene TRBJ2-5, with 8 nucleotides matching TRBD1. The length of the CDR3 is 15 residues. Germline CDR1 is SGHTA and CDR2 is FQGTGA. The CDR3 region has the DNA TGTGCCAGCAGCCTAACGCCGACAGGGGCGCAGACCCAGTACTTC. It specifies CASSLTPTGAQTQYF.

The CDR3 loop reads CASSLPPGTEAFF. The CDR3, as DNA: TGTGCCAGCAGTTTACCCCCAGGCACTGAAGCTTTCTTT. The J gene is TRBJ1-1, the V gene TRBV28; D is ambiguous. Germline-derived CDR1 and CDR2 are MDHEN and SYDVKM. CDR3 length equals 13 residues. Deletions cut 2 bases from V and 4 bases from J, with 8 bases between.